Following are 26 T cell receptor beta chains from one sample sequenced in a study of blood T cell repertoires in COVID-19. Here immunoSEQ multiplex PCR was the method, and the copy in TCRdb shows in-frame clones only, minus some. The profile shows 100,000 to 150,000 clones, about 81% of them singletons. Sequencing input: peripheral blood. The receptors originated from a man aged 25-45 years with COVID-19, enrolled during active disease.

This clone has at least ten counts. The chain employs TRBV7-9 and TRBJ2-1; D is unresolved. Trimming pared 5 bases from V and 5 bases from J, leaving 10 bases between. The CDR3 is 13 amino acids. Looked up from germline, CDR1 is SEHNR and CDR2 is FQNEAQ (reference sequence). CDR3 amino acids: CASSPAADNEQFF. CDR3 coding DNA: TGTGCCAGCAGCCCCGCGGCGGACAATGAGCAGTTCTTC.

The chain has TRBV2 and TRBJ1-1, with a tentative D call TRBD1 (6 bases). The length of the CDR3 is 17 residues. V was shortened by 5 bases and J by 0 bases, with 19 bases between the two germline ends. Germline CDR1 is SNHLY and CDR2 is FYNNEI. The CDR3: CASSRVGTGSMNTEAFF. CDR3 nucleotides: TGTGCCAGCAGTCGGGTGGGAACAGGGTCTATGAACACTGAAGCTTTCTTT.

This clone was detected only once. The rearrangement links TRBV2 to TRBJ1-1; D is perhaps TRBD1 (5 bases). V lost 4 bases, J lost 3 bases, and 12 bases lay in between. CDR1 is SNHLY, CDR2 FYNNEI, per germline. CDR3 size: 14 residues. The CDR3 loop is CASSVRWGDTEAFF. Here the CDR3 DNA reads TGTGCCAGCAGTGTCAGGTGGGGGGACACTGAAGCTTTCTTT.

This clone was seen once. V usage is TRBV5-6 and J usage is TRBJ2-3, with 12 bases identical to TRBD2. J was trimmed by 4 bases and V by 0 bases; bases with no gene match: 3. The germline CDR1 and CDR2 sequences are SGHDT and YYEEEE. The CDR3 runs to 16 residues. This CDR3 is CASSLGLAGGSDTQYF. The DNA of the CDR3 is TGTGCCAGCAGCTTGGGTCTAGCGGGAGGGTCAGATACGCAGTATTTT.

This chain uses TRBV28 with TRBJ2-7, with D unresolved. From germline, CDR1 is MDHEN and CDR2 SYDVKM. Deletions cut 7 bases from V and 5 bases from J, with 18 bases between. This CDR3 has 14 amino acids. CDR3 sequence: CASTSRVLSNEQYF. In nucleotides, the CDR3 is TGTGCCAGCACCTCAAGAGTGTTGTCCAACGAGCAGTACTTC.

The chain has TRBV29-1 and TRBJ2-7, with TRBD2 identical over 10 bases. Germline CDR1 reads SQVTM; CDR2 reads ANQGSEA. CDR3 length: 15 amino acids. Germline trimming cut 4 bases from V and 7 bases from J; bases unmatched to any gene: 13. The CDR3 region has the DNA TGCAGCGTTGGGGGGGGCCTAGCGGGAGATTGGGAGCAGTACTTC. Translating gives CSVGGGLAGDWEQYF.

This chain links TRBV5-1 with TRBJ2-1, with 7 bases identical to TRBD1. This CDR3 has 14 residues. From germline, CDR1 is SGHRS and CDR2 YFSETQ. Losses at the gene ends were 0 bases for V and 6 bases for J; bases not matched to a gene: 3. The CDR3 region is CASSLGQGANEQFF. The CDR3 region has the DNA TGCGCCAGCAGCTTGGGACAGGGCGCCAATGAGCAGTTCTTC.

The chain combines TRBV5-1 with TRBJ2-7; 8 positions agree with TRBD1. The germline CDR1 and CDR2 sequences are SGHRS and YFSETQ. This CDR3 is built from 15 residues. The V segment lost 2 bases and the J segment 6 bases; nucleotides outside the gene matches: 10. As DNA, the CDR3 is TGCGCCAGCAGCTTAGAGACAGGGGTGTCGGCCGAGCAGTACTTC. Protein product: CASSLETGVSAEQYF. The full variable domain, in which reference TRBV5-1 and TRBJ2-7 provide the parts outside the CDR3, is KAGVTQTPRYLIKTRGQQVTLSCSPISGHRSVSWYQQTPGQGLQFLFEYFSETQRNKGNFPGRFSGRQFSNSRSEMNVSTLELGDSALYLCASSLETGVSAEQYFGPGTRLTVT.

This clone was recorded once. The rearrangement joins TRBV10-3 to TRBJ1-1, with unresolved D. Germline V gene lookup returns CDR1 ENHRY and CDR2 SYGVKD. V lost 4 bases to trimming and J lost 10 bases, with 10 bases between them. The CDR3 runs to 11 residues. DNA for the CDR3: TGTGCCATCAGTGGAGGACTCGGAGCTTTCTTT. Translation gives CAISGGLGAFF.

The V gene is TRBV5-1, the J gene TRBJ2-1; tentatively, D is TRBD1 (5 bases). V was trimmed by 0 bases and J by 8 bases, leaving 18 bases between them. The CDR3 covers 16 residues. Germline loops: CDR1 SGHRS, CDR2 YFSETQ. CDR3 protein: CASSLGDSALGDEQFF. The CDR3 nucleotides read TGCGCCAGCAGCTTGGGTGACAGCGCCCTTGGGGATGAGCAGTTCTTC.

The V gene is TRBV7-9, the J gene TRBJ1-1; the D is unclear. V was cut by 1 base and J by 4 bases, with 10 bases left in between. There are 14 residues in the CDR3. Germline-derived CDR1 and CDR2 are SEHNR and FQNEAQ (reference sequence). CDR3 sequence (DNA): TGTGCCAGCAGCTTAGAAGGGAGAGGCACTGAAGCTTTCTTT. Its protein is CASSLEGRGTEAFF.

This chain connects TRBV6-5 to TRBJ1-1; D might be TRBD1 (6 bases). Germline CDR1 reads MNHEY; CDR2 reads SVGAGI. V was cut by 6 bases and J by 1 base, with 12 bases left in between. The CDR3 runs to 14 residues. The CDR3 loop reads CASSPGTPNTEAFF. DNA for the CDR3: TGTGCCAGCAGCCCCGGGACACCGAACACTGAAGCTTTCTTT.

The table lists this clone with a few counts. The rearrangement uses TRBV7-9 and TRBJ2-7, with 8 positions matching TRBD1. The V and J ends lost 5 bases and 3 bases, in that order; junction bases with no gene match: 18. This CDR3 has 18 residues. CDR1 SEHNR and CDR2 FQNEAQ come from the germline V gene (reference sequence). The CDR3 sequence: CASSPPDRAPGGSYEQYF. The CDR3 coding sequence is TGTGCCAGCAGCCCCCCAGACAGGGCCCCAGGGGGCAGCTACGAGCAGTACTTC.

The genes are TRBV4-2 and TRBJ2-1, with TRBD1 matching over 7 bases. CDR3 length: 15 amino acids. CDR1 is LGHNA and CDR2 is YNFKEQ in the germline V gene. The ends lost 2 bases at V and 3 bases at J; junction bases unmatched: 4. DNA of the CDR3: TGTGCCAGCAGCCAAATGACAGGGCGCTACAATGAGCAGTTCTTC. This sequence encodes CASSQMTGRYNEQFF.

The count of this clone is one. The J gene is TRBJ1-5, the V gene TRBV20-1; D unresolved. Germline V gene data show CDR1 as DFQATT and CDR2 as SNEGSKA (reference sequence). V lost 3 bases to trimming and J lost 0 bases, with 9 bases between them. This CDR3 has 14 amino acids. The CDR3 DNA is TGCAGTGCTAGTAGAGGGTATAGCAATCAGCCCCAGCATTTT. Translating it yields CSASRGYSNQPQHF.

J is TRBJ1-2 and V is TRBV30; 8 bases are shared with TRBD1. V trimming: 2 bases; J trimming: 5 bases; junction bases outside the gene matches: 4. There are 13 residues in the CDR3. Germline V gene sequence: CDR1 GTSNPN, CDR2 SVGIG (reference sequence). The CDR3 DNA sequence: TGTGCCTGGAGTCGGGACAGGTATTATGGCTACACCTTC. This translates into CAWSRDRYYGYTF.

The DNA for the CDR3 is TGTGCCAGCAGCTTGGGAGGAGCTACTAACTATGGCTACACCTTC. The encoded protein is CASSLGGATNYGYTF. The chain has TRBV5-5 and TRBJ1-2; no reliable D call. V lost 0 bases and J 0 bases, leaving 9 bases between the germline ends. Looked up from germline, CDR1 is SGHKS and CDR2 is YYEKEE (reference sequence). The CDR3 contains 15 residues. Together with reference TRBV5-5 and TRBJ1-2, the CDR3 gives the full variable domain: DAGVTQSPTHLIKTRGQQVTLRCSPISGHKSVSWYQQVLGQGPQFIFQYYEKEERGRGNFPDRFSARQFPNYSSELNVNALLLGDSALYLCASSLGGATNYGYTFGSGTRLTVV.

The chain employs TRBV28 and TRBJ2-3, with D perhaps matching TRBD2 (6 bases). The CDR3 runs to 14 residues. V was clipped by 1 base and J by 4 bases, with 9 bases between them. Germline CDR1 and CDR2: MDHEN and SYDVKM. In DNA form, the CDR3 reads TGTGCCAGCAGTTTATTGCGGGGCCCAGATACGCAGTATTTT. Translated, it gives CASSLLRGPDTQYF.

This clone was observed a single time. The CDR3 protein is CASLPRDRGTGNTIYF. CDR3 nucleotides: TGTGCCAGTCTCCCCCGGGACAGGGGGACGGGAAACACCATATATTTT. The V gene is TRBV19, the J gene TRBJ1-3; TRBD1 agrees at 11 bases. Per the germline V gene, CDR1 is LNHDA and CDR2 is SQIVND (reference sequence). CDR3 length: 16 amino acids. The V segment lost 8 bases and the J segment 4 bases; nucleotides outside the gene matches: 10.

The genes are TRBV7-9 and TRBJ2-3; a possible D gene is TRBD2 (6 bases). V was pared by 5 bases and J by 2 bases, with 14 bases between. The CDR3 loop spans 15 amino acids. Germline V gives CDR1 SEHNR, CDR2 FQNEAQ (reference sequence). CDR3 loop: CASSSSAGNTDTQYF. The CDR3 coding sequence is TGTGCCAGCAGCAGTAGCGCGGGGAACACAGATACGCAGTATTTT.

The V call is TRBV5-1, the J call TRBJ2-1; 7 bases match TRBD2. The length of the CDR3 is 16 residues. CDR1 is SGHRS and CDR2 is YFSETQ in the germline V gene. Trimming cost V 5 bases and J 3 bases; bases outside gene matches: 11. CDR3 in DNA: TGCGCCAGCAGTCCCGCCGCTAGCGGCTACTACAATGAGCAGTTCTTC. Protein product: CASSPAASGYYNEQFF.

V gene TRBV18 combines with J gene TRBJ2-6; 7 bases are a match to TRBD1. The ends lost 3 bases at V and 2 bases at J; junction bases unmatched: 7. The CDR3 length is 17 residues. Germline values: CDR1 KGHSH, CDR2 LQKENI. The CDR3 loop is CASSPGTAETGANVLTF. The CDR3 DNA reads as TGTGCCAGCTCACCCGGGACAGCCGAGACTGGGGCCAACGTCCTGACTTTC.

This clone was seen once. V gene TRBV28 combines with J gene TRBJ1-5; D is undetermined. The germline V gene encodes CDR1 MDHEN and CDR2 SYDVKM. V was pared by 2 bases and J by 3 bases, with 5 bases between. The CDR3 is 13 residues long. The CDR3 nucleotides are TGTGCCAGCAGTTTAAACAACAATCAGCCCCAGCATTTT. This encodes CASSLNNNQPQHF. Complete variable domain (other parts from reference TRBV28 and TRBJ1-5): DVKVTQSSRYLVKRTGEKVFLECVQDMDHENMFWYRQDPGLGLRLIYFSYDVKMKEKGDIPEGYSVSREKKERFSLILESASTNQTSMYLCASSLNNNQPQHFGDGTRLSIL.

This chain uses TRBV6-5 with TRBJ2-1; 10 bases fit TRBD1. The junction had 5 bases not matched to a gene; V was cut back by 2 bases and J by 4 bases. The germline V gene encodes CDR1 MNHEY and CDR2 SVGAGI. The CDR3 is 16 amino acids. CDR3 sequence reads: CASSYDGTGEYNEQFF. CDR3 coding DNA: TGTGCCAGCAGTTACGATGGGACAGGGGAGTACAATGAGCAGTTCTTC.

The rearrangement joins TRBV7-8 to TRBJ1-2; no clear D gene. The CDR3 consists of 13 residues. V shed 5 bases and J shed 8 bases, with 15 bases lying between them. The germline CDR1 and CDR2 sequences are SGHVS and FQNEAQ. DNA for the CDR3: TGTGCCAGCAGCCCCGGGTCTGGCGGAGGCTACACCTTC. This sequence encodes CASSPGSGGGYTF.

The chain recombines TRBV27 with TRBJ1-1, with TRBD1 as a possible D gene (6 bases). CDR1 and CDR2 (germline): MNHEY, SMNVEV (reference sequence). The germline V and J ends were trimmed by 0 bases and 1 base, with 6 bases remaining between them. This CDR3 region has 14 residues. CDR3 nucleotide sequence: TGTGCCAGCAGTTTATCGGGACAGAACACTGAAGCTTTCTTT. Protein sequence: CASSLSGQNTEAFF.